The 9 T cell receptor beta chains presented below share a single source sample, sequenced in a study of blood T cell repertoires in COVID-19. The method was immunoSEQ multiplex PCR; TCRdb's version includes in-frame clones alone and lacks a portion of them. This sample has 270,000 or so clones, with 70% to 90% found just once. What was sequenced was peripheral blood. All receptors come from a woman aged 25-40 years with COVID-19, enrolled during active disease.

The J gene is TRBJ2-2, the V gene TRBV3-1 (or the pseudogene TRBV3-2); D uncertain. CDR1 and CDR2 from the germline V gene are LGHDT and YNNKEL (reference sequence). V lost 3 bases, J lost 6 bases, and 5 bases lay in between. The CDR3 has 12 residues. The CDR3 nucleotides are TGTGCCAGCAGCCACCTCGCCGGGGAGCTGTTTTTT. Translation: CASSHLAGELFF.

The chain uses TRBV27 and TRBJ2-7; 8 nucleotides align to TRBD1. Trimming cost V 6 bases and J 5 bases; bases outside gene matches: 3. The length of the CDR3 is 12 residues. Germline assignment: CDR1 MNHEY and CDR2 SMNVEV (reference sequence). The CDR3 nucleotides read TGTGCCAGCAGGACAGGGGTCCACGAGCAGTACTTC. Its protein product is CASRTGVHEQYF.

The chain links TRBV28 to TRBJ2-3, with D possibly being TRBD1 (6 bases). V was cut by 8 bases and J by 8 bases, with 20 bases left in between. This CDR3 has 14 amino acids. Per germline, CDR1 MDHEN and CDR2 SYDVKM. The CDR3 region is CASLGGYLRGTQYF. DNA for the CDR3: TGTGCCAGCCTTGGGGGCTACCTCCGGGGTACGCAGTATTTT. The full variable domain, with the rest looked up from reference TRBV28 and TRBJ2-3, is DVKVTQSSRYLVKRTGEKVFLECVQDMDHENMFWYRQDPGLGLRLIYFSYDVKMKEKGDIPEGYSVSREKKERFSLILESASTNQTSMYLCASLGGYLRGTQYFGPGTRLTVL.

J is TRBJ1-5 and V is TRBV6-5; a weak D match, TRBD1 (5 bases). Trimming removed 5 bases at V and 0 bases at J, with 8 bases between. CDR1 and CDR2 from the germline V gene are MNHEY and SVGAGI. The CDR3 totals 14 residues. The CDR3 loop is CASSPQGSNQPQHF. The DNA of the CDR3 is TGTGCCAGCAGTCCTCAGGGTAGCAATCAGCCCCAGCATTTT.

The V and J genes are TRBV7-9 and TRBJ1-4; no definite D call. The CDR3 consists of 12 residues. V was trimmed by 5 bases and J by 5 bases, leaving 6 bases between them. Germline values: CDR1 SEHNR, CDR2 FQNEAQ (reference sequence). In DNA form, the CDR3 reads TGTGCCAGCAGCAGCTTGAATGAAAAACTGTTTTTT. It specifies CASSSLNEKLFF.

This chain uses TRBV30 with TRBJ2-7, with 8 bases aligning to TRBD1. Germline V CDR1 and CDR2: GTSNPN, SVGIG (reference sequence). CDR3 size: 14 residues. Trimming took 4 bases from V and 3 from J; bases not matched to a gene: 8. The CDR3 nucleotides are TGTGCCTGGAAAGGACAGGGCCCAGTCTACGAGCAGTACTTC. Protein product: CAWKGQGPVYEQYF.

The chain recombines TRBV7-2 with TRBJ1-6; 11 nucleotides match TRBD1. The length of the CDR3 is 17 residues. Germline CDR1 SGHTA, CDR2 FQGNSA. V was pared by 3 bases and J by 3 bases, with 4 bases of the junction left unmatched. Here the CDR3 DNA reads TGTGCCAGCAGCTTCGGGGGACAGGGGGTCTATAATTCACCCCTCCACTTT. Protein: CASSFGGQGVYNSPLHF.

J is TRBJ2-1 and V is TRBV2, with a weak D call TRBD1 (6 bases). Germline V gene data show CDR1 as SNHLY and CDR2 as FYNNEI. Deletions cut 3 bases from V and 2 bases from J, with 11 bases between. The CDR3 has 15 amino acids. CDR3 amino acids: CASSESAGAYNEQFF. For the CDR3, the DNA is TGTGCCAGCAGTGAGTCGGCAGGGGCCTACAATGAGCAGTTCTTC.

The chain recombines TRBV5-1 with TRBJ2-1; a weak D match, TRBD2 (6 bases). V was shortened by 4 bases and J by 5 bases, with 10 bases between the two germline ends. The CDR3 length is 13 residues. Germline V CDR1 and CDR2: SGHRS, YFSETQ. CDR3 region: CASSPEGNNEQFF. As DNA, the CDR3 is TGCGCCAGCAGCCCGGAGGGAAACAATGAGCAGTTCTTC. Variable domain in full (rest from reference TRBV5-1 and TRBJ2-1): KAGVTQTPRYLIKTRGQQVTLSCSPISGHRSVSWYQQTPGQGLQFLFEYFSETQRNKGNFPGRFSGRQFSNSRSEMNVSTLELGDSALYLCASSPEGNNEQFFGPGTRLTVL.